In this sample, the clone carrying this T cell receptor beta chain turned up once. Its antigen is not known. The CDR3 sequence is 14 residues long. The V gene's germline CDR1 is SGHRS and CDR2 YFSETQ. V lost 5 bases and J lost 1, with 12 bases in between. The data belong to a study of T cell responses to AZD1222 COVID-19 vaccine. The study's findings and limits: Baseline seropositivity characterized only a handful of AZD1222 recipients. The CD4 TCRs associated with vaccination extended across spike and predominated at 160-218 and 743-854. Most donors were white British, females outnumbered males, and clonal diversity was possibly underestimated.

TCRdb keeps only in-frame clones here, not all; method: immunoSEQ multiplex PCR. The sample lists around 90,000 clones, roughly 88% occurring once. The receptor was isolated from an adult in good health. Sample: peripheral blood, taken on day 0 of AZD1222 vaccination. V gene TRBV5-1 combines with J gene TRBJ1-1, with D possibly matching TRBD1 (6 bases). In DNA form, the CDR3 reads TGCGCCAGCAGAGAACCGACAGGGAACACTGAAGCTTTCTTT. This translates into CASREPTGNTEAFF.